The clone carrying this TCR beta chain was seen a handful of times. Its specificity is unknown. Constant-segment-primed 5'RACE gave TCR alpha and TCR beta cDNA libraries with sample barcodes and UMIs. TCRdb re-analysed the 5' RACE reads in MiXCR, keeping a single row per CDR3 protein. This sample has tens of thousands of distinct CDR3 sequences, with around 7.3% found just once. These data are taken from a study of T-cell memory formation after mild COVID-19. The length of the CDR3 is 14 residues. Germline CDR1 and CDR2: SGHNT and YENEEA. Trimming cost V 5 bases and J 6 bases; bases outside gene matches: 6. Study outcomes and limitations: A subset of responding clones appeared in pre-infection memory, suggesting cross-reactive memory joined. For second-wave clones that peaked at day 37, SARS-CoV-2 specificity went unverified.

This clonotype was obtained from a young man who had mild COVID-19 (a few samples of this study predate the infection). Cell type and time point are not known. The gene calls are TRBV11-3 and TRBJ2-3, with 9 positions matching TRBD1. What was sequenced was PBMCs or a T cell subset sorted from them (not recorded which). CDR3 coding DNA: TGTGCCAGCAGCACGGGACAGGGCCCCGATACGCAGTATTTT. Translating gives CASSTGQGPDTQYF. The variable domain in full, completed from reference TRBV11-3 and TRBJ2-3, reads EAGVVQSPRYKIIEKKQPVAFWCNPISGHNTLYWYLQNLGQGPELLIRYENEEAVDDSQLPKDRFSAERLKGVDSTLKIQPAELGDSAVYLCASSTGQGPDTQYFGPGTRLTVL.